This is a list of T cell receptor beta chains from one sample in a study of T cell changes during pregnancy in multiple sclerosis. Sequencing was performed with immunoSEQ multiplex PCR; in TCRdb, only in-frame clones are kept and a portion is missing. Of almost 20,000 clones in the sample, more than 80% were seen once. This specimen consisted of CD8+ T cells from peripheral blood mononuclear cells, obtained in the third trimester of pregnancy. The receptors here all came from a female donor in good health, enrolled as a control in a pregnancy study. Both conserved end residues are part of each CDR3. Each record gives: CDR3 protein, D gene, J gene, V gene. A D gene is named only where the DNA matches it firmly.

CASSQDAAGGPYNEQFF TRBD2 TRBJ2-1 TRBV4-3
CASGVQGGADTEAFF . TRBJ1-1 TRBV9
CAGGQGRYGYTF TRBD1 TRBJ1-2 TRBV19
CASSETGTSDYNEQFF TRBD2 TRBJ2-1 TRBV10-2
CASSWDRRTVNTEAFF TRBD1 TRBJ1-1 TRBV6-5
CASSSWTSGERNTGELFF TRBD2 TRBJ2-2 TRBV27
CASSVERDTEAFF . TRBJ1-1 TRBV9
CASSLGQGYGTQYF TRBD1 TRBJ2-3 TRBV7-3
CASSQGIGPGGANYGYTF TRBD1 TRBJ1-2 TRBV4-3
CASSFRGGAGSYEQYF TRBD2 TRBJ2-7 TRBV7-2
CATSRDIWREGPLRTEAFF . TRBJ1-1 TRBV15
CATGAGVKTQYF TRBD2 TRBJ2-5 TRBV27
CASSQGTENSPLHF TRBD1 TRBJ1-6 TRBV4-2
CASSQAASPADTQYF . TRBJ2-3 TRBV16
CASRGTGEGYTF TRBD1 TRBJ1-2 TRBV27
CASSSQDRSNYGYTF . TRBJ1-2 TRBV7-9
CAISDEQGSSPLHF . TRBJ1-6 TRBV10-3
CASRSRDTGTDTQYF . TRBJ2-3 TRBV9
CASRLDRATEAFF TRBD1 TRBJ1-1 TRBV5-4
CASRPNTGEDTGELFF TRBD1 TRBJ2-2 TRBV6-4
CASSLALADLEQYF TRBD2 TRBJ2-7 TRBV5-4
CASSHGLAGYNEQFF TRBD2 TRBJ2-1 TRBV4-3
CASSYRGLYEKLFF . TRBJ1-4 TRBV6-6
CASSFGSSSYEQYF . TRBJ2-7 TRBV27
CASSQDGSGYSYNEQFF . TRBJ2-1 TRBV4-3
CATGGTLKNTGELFF . TRBJ2-2 TRBV7-9
CASSPFANTGELFF . TRBJ2-2 TRBV7-2
CASSLGGLGRYEQYF . TRBJ2-7 TRBV13
CASSPTEIQETQYF . TRBJ2-5 TRBV6-6
CASSVVSNTNTEAFF . TRBJ1-1 TRBV9
CASSQAGGQSYEQYF . TRBJ2-7 TRBV4-3
CASSVGQGHGYTF TRBD1 TRBJ1-2 TRBV9
CASSLQGATEAFF . TRBJ1-1 TRBV14
CASSPIAGGATDTQYF TRBD2 TRBJ2-3 TRBV5-1
CASSLGQLFDNEQFF TRBD1 TRBJ2-1 TRBV28
CASSQGGGTGNTIYF . TRBJ1-3 TRBV4-3
CASSQDLVAGYNEQFF TRBD2 TRBJ2-1 TRBV4-3
CASSARPGVPYEQYF . TRBJ2-7 TRBV9
CASSFPVPTENYGYTF . TRBJ1-2 TRBV7-9
CASYGEYAFF . TRBJ1-1 TRBV25-1
CASSGGLGDVDTQYF . TRBJ2-3 TRBV5-5
CASLTDRTYEQYF . TRBJ2-7 TRBV7-9
CASSAGTVAREAFF TRBD1 TRBJ1-1 TRBV5-6
CASSSQHLDRNYGYTF . TRBJ1-2 TRBV7-9
CASSQEETGAGTYEQYF TRBD1 TRBJ2-7 TRBV4-2
CASSGGTGSNQPQHF TRBD1 TRBJ1-5 TRBV6-5
CASTLGQHLRYGYTF TRBD1 TRBJ1-2 TRBV28
CASSLEAGGADGANVLTF TRBD1 TRBJ2-6 TRBV7-9
CASSMTGSTDTQYF TRBD1 TRBJ2-3 TRBV28
CASPGSSREQFF . TRBJ2-1 TRBV6-1
CASSEAGFEAFF . TRBJ1-1 TRBV6-1
CASSPRDSAYEQYF TRBD1 . TRBV7-9
CASSQVPGDDTQYF . TRBJ2-3 TRBV4-3
CASSYTSLSQPQHF . TRBJ1-5 TRBV28
CASSTQLAPSYEQYF TRBD2 TRBJ2-7 TRBV4-1
CASSLGHKGYNSPLHF . TRBJ1-6 TRBV7-2
CASSFFADSNSPLHF . TRBJ1-6 TRBV7-9
CATAEGPPTQYF . TRBJ2-5 TRBV7-2
CASSLFPEGAGQPQHF TRBD1 TRBJ1-5 TRBV27
CASSLDQGTGILNTEAFF . TRBJ1-1 TRBV11-3